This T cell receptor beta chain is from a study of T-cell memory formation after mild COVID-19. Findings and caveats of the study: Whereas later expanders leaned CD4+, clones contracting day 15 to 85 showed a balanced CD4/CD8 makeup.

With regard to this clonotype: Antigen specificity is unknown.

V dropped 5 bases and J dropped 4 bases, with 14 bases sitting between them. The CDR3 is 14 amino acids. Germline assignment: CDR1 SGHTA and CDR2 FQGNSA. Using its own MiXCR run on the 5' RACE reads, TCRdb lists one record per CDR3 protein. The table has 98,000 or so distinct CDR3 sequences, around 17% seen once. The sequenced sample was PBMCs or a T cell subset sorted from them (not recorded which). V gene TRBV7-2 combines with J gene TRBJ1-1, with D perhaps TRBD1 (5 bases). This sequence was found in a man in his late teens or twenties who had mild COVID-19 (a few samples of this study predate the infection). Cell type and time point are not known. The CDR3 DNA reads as TGTGCCAGCAGCAATGAGGGGTGGAGCACTGAAGCTTTCTTT. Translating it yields CASSNEGWSTEAFF.